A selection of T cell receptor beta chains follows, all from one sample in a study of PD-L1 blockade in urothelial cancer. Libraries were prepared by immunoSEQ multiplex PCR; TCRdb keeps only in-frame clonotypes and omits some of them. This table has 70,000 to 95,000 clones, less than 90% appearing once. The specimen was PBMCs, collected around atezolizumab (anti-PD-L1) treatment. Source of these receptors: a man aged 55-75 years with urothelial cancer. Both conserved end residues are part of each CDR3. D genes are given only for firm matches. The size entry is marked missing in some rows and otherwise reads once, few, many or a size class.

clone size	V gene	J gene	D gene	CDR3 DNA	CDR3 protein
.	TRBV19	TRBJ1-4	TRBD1	TGTGCCAGTACCTATAGGGACAGGGGGAGTTTTCGCGAAAAACTGTTTTTT	CASTYRDRGSFREKLFF
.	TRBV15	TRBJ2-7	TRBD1	TGTGCCACCAAACCAGGGGGCGGCTACGAGCAGTACTTC	CATKPGGGYEQYF
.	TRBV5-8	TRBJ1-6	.	TGTGCCAGCAGCTTCTCCAGGGGCTATAATTCACCCCTCCACTTT	CASSFSRGYNSPLHF
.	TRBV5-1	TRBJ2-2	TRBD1	TGCGCCAGCAATCCAACCGGGACAGGGGTCCCCGGGGAGCTGTTTTTT	CASNPTGTGVPGELFF
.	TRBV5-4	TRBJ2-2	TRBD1	TGTGCCAGCAGGGACGACAGGGGGCCTGGCGGGGAGCTGTTTTTT	CASRDDRGPGGELFF
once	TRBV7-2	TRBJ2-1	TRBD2	TGTGCCAGCAGCATGACGGGGGGTTTGAGCTCCTACAATGAGCAGTTCTTC	CASSMTGGLSSYNEQFF
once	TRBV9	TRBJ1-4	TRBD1	TGTGCCAGCAGCGTGACAGGGGGGGAAAAACTGTTTTTT	CASSVTGGEKLFF
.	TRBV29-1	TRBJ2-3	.	TGCAGCGTTAGACAGAGCACAGATACGCAGTATTTT	CSVRQSTDTQYF
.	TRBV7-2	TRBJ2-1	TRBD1	TGTGCCAGCAGGGGAAGCGACAGGGGCAATGAGCAGTTCTTC	CASRGSDRGNEQFF
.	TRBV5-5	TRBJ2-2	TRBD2	TGTGCCAGCAGCCTTAGCGGGCTAGGGACCGGGGAGCTGTTTTTT	CASSLSGLGTGELFF
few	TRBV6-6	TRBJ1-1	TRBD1	TGTGCCAGCAGTTACGGGACAGGGAACACTGAAGCTTTCTTT	CASSYGTGNTEAFF
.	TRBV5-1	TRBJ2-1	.	TGCGCCAGCAGCTTGGAGGGGGGAGGGCCGCAGCAGTTCTTC	CASSLEGGGPQQFF
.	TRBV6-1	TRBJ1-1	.	TGTGCCAGCTCAGGCCGGTTGGACACTGAAGCTTTCTTT	CASSGRLDTEAFF
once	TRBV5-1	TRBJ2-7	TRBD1	TGCGCCAGCAGCCCCGGGACAGAGCATTACGAGCAGTACTTC	CASSPGTEHYEQYF
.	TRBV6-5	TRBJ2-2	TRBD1	TGTGCCAGCAGACAGGGGCTGAACACCGGGGAGCTGTTTTTT	CASRQGLNTGELFF
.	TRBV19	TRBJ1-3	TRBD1	TGTGCCAGTAGTATGGACAGGGACCACTCTGGAAACACCATATATTTT	CASSMDRDHSGNTIYF
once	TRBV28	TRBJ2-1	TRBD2	TGTGCCAGCACCCCGCGGGACTACTCAGCGCGTGGATTGGGTGAGCAGTTCTTC	CASTPRDYSARGLGEQFF